The following is a T cell receptor (beta chain) sequence with its context. The sample holds many counts of this clone. Its cognate antigen has yet to be identified. Qualities for individual bases were not recorded, and no much larger clone is one base off. The library was made by PCR. The run used an Illumina HiSeq 4000. High-throughput sequencing was used to profile the TCR beta-chain CDR3 region of each patient. Turning to the authors' computational methods: The researchers built a classifier to tell apart papillary thyroid cancer patients with distant metastasis, based on CDR3 differences among clinicopathological groups. The Shannon index was used to measure repertoire diversity, and the Morisita-Horn index was used to measure how similar tumor and blood repertoires were. In TCRdb, the public reads were trimmed at Q25 with fastp and aligned with MiXCR, with productive beta chains retained. For this entry, the V and J calls and clone size follow TCRdb and not the study's own pipeline. The sample table contains about 35,000 clones; only one count was recorded for around 32% of them. The ten largest account for 7.8% of the sample.

No patient had received any treatment before thyroid surgery. Patient clinical samples collected from about 2012 to 2019 were retrospectively analysed using T-cell receptor beta sequencing. Measured from the cysteine to the phenylalanine, the CDR3 is 11 residues long. Solely the CDR3 DNA is kept, with 33 bases framed from the first base. Reading the germline V gene gives CDR1 KGHDR and CDR2 SFDVKD. The sample comes from a study of metastatic and nonmetastatic thyroid tumors (dated by TCRdb to the early 2020s). The study in broad terms: For patients with malignant and with benign thyroid disease, the researchers compared repertoires between peripheral blood samples and tumor or nodule tissue samples. Here is what the overall study found, with its caveats: TCR beta diversity was reported as significantly higher in malignant tumors than in benign nodules, in both blood and tumor samples.

Sequencing was performed on blood. This chain joins TRBV24-1 to TRBJ2-2, with TRBD1 perhaps the D gene, on 5 matching bases. The sequence was collected from a female donor with papillary thyroid cancer or a benign thyroid nodule (not recorded which). Some clones in this sample may be carry-over from other donors' samples. The DNA sequence is TGTGCTACAGGAGACACCGGGGAGCTGTTTTTT. The resulting protein is CATGDTGELFF.